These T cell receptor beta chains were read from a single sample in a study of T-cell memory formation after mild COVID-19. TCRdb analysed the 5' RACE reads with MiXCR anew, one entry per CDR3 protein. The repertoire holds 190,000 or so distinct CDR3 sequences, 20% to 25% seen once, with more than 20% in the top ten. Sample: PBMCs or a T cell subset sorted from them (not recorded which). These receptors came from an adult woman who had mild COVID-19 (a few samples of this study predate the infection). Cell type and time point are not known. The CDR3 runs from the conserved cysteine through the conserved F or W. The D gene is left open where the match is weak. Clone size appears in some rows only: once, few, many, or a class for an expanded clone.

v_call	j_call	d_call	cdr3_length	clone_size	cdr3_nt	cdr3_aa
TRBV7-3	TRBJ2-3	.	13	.	TGTGCCAGCAGCTTGGACCAGGCAGATACGCAGTATTTT	CASSLDQADTQYF
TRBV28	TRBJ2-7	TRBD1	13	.	TGTGCCAGCAGCGGGACAGGGTGGAACGAGCAGTACTTC	CASSGTGWNEQYF
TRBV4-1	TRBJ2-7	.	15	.	TGCGCCAGCAGCCAAAGACGGGACGAAATCTACGAGCAGTACTTC	CASSQRRDEIYEQYF
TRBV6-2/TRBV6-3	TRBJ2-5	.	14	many	TGTGCCAGCAGCCGCCAGGCCGAAGGCGAGACCCAGTGCTTC	CASSRQAEGETQCF
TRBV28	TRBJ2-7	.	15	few	TGTGCCAGCAGCCTGGCGGCGGGGACGGTCTACGAGCAGTACTTC	CASSLAAGTVYEQYF
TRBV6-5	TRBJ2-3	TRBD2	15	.	TGTGCCAGCAGAGTTGGACTAGCGAGCACAGATACGCAGTATTTT	CASRVGLASTDTQYF
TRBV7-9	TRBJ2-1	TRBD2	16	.	TGTGCCAGCAGCTTAGCTCGAGCGGGAGGTGACAATGAGCAGTTCTTC	CASSLARAGGDNEQFF
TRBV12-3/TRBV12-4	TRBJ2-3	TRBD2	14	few	TGTGCCAGCACCCGGGGGGGCCGGACAGATACGCAGTATTTT	CASTRGGRTDTQYF
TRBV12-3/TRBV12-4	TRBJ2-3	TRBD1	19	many	TGTGCCAGCAGTTTATGGGGGACAGGGGGAAGCTCTAGCACAGATACGCAGTATTTT	CASSLWGTGGSSSTDTQYF
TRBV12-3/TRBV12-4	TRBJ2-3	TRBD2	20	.	TGTGCCAGCAGTTCCTTTTTTCCAGTGACTAGCGTAGCTAGCACAGATACGCAGTATTTT	CASSSFFPVTSVASTDTQYF
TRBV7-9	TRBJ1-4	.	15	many	TGTGCCAGCACGGCATGGTCCGCAACTAATGAAAAACTGTTTTTT	CASTAWSATNEKLFF
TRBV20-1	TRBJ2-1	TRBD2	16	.	TGCAGTGCTAGAGATGTCACTAGCGGGGGGGCAGGGGAGCAGTTCTTC	CSARDVTSGGAGEQFF
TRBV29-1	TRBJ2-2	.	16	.	TGCAGCGTTGAAGGATGGGACGGAGAGAACACCGGGGAGCTGTTTTTT	CSVEGWDGENTGELFF
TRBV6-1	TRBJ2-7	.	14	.	TGTGCCAGCGAGGGGAGGAGGGTGACTAACGAGCAGTACTTC	CASEGRRVTNEQYF
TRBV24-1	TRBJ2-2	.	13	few	TGTGCCACCAGCCCTTTATACACCGGGGAGCTGTTTTTT	CATSPLYTGELFF
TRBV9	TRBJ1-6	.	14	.	TGTGCCAGCAGCCCCGGGGTTTCCTATTCACCCCTCCACTTT	CASSPGVSYSPLHF
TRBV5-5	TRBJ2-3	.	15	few	TGTGCCAGCAGCTTGGAGGGACACAGCACAGATACGCAGTATTTT	CASSLEGHSTDTQYF
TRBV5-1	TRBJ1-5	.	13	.	TGCGCCAGCAGCCCCAGGGTCGGTCTGCCCCAGCATTTT	CASSPRVGLPQHF
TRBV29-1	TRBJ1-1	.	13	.	TGCAGCGTTGTGGACGGGGGTAACACTGAAGCTTTCTTT	CSVVDGGNTEAFF
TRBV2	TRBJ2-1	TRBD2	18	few	TGTGCCAGCAGTGAAGCTGGTGGGGGACTAGCGGGGCACAATGAGCAGTTCTTC	CASSEAGGGLAGHNEQFF
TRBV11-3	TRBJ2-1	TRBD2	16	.	TGTGCCAGCAGCTTAGCGAGGTCTAGCGGATCAAATGAGCAGTTCTTC	CASSLARSSGSNEQFF
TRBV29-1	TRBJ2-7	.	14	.	TGCAGCGTTGGTGGCAGCGGAGACCTTTTCGAGCAGTACTTC	CSVGGSGDLFEQYF
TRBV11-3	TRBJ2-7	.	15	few	TGTGCCAGCAGCCAGACTACAGGGTTACTCTACGAGCAGTACTTC	CASSQTTGLLYEQYF
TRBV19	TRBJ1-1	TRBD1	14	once	TGTGCCAGTAGTATCGGACAGGCGGACACTGAAGCTTTCTTT	CASSIGQADTEAFF
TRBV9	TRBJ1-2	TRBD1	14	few	TGTGCCAGCAGCCCCGGTGACAGGGAAGCTGGCTACACCTTC	CASSPGDREAGYTF
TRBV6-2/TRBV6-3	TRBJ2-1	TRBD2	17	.	TGTGCCAGCAGTTACACTATAGCGGGAGAGATAATCAATGAGCAGTTCTTC	CASSYTIAGEIINEQFF
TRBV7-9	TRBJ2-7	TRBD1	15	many	TGTGCCAGCAGCCACCCACAGGGGGCCTTATACGAGCAGTACTTC	CASSHPQGALYEQYF
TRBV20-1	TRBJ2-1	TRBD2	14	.	TGCAGTGCTAGACTAGCGGGAGACTACAATGAGCAGTTCTTC	CSARLAGDYNEQFF
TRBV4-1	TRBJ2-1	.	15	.	TGCGCCAGCAGCCAAGACTCGGGTGGGTGGCCGGGAGCGTTCTTC	CASSQDSGGWPGAFF
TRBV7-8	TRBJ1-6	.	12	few	TGTGCCAGCAGCTTAGGGGCTTCACCCCTCCACTTT	CASSLGASPLHF
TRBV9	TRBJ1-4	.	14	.	TGTGCCAGCAGCCCTTTGGGGCATGGCGAAAAACTGTTTTTT	CASSPLGHGEKLFF
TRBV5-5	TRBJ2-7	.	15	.	TGTGCCAGCAGCTTGGATCTAGGGCTTCCCTACGAGCAGTACTTC	CASSLDLGLPYEQYF
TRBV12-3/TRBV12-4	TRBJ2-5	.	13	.	TGTGCCAGCAGTTTAGTTTTCCAGGAGACCCAGTACTTC	CASSLVFQETQYF
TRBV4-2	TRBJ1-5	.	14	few	TGTGCCAGCAGCCAAGCGCTGGGAAATCAGCCCCAGCATTTT	CASSQALGNQPQHF
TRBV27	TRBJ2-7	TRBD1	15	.	TGTGCCAGCAGCCTACACAGGGGGAGCTCCTACGAGCAGTACTTC	CASSLHRGSSYEQYF
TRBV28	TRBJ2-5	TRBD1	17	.	TGTGCCAGCAGTTTTGGAACCCCTCGGACAGGGATAGAGACCCAGTACTTC	CASSFGTPRTGIETQYF
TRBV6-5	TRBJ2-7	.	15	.	TGTGCCAGCAGTTACTCGTCGGAGAGTTCCTACGAGCAGTACTTC	CASSYSSESSYEQYF
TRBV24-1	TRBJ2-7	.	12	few	TGTGCCACCAGTGATCGGGGTTACGAGCAGTACTTC	CATSDRGYEQYF
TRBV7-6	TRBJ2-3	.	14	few	TGTGCCAGCAGCTTCGGACTATCCACAGATACGCAGTATTTT	CASSFGLSTDTQYF
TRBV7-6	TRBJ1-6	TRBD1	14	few	TGTGCCAGCAGCTTCTCGACAGGGAATTCACCCCTCCACTTT	CASSFSTGNSPLHF
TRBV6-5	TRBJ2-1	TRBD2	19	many	TGTGCCAGCACCTTATTCGGGAGCGGGAGTACACTATCCTACAATGAGCAGTTCTTC	CASTLFGSGSTLSYNEQFF
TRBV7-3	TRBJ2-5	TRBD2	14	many	TGTGCCAGCAGCTTTTCGGGAGGTCGAGAGACCCAGTACTTC	CASSFSGGRETQYF
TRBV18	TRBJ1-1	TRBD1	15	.	TGTGCCAGCTCACCGAGGGACAGGGGACGAACTGAAGCTTTCTTT	CASSPRDRGRTEAFF
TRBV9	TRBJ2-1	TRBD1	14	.	TGTGCCAGCAGCGTTGGACAGGGGCTAACTGAGCAGTTCTTC	CASSVGQGLTEQFF
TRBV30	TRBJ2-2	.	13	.	TGTGCCTGGAGTGTACTCTATCCCGGGGAGCTGTTTTTT	CAWSVLYPGELFF
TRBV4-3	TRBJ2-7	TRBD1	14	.	TGCGCCAGCAGCCCGGGACAGGGGGCTTGGGAGCAGTACTTC	CASSPGQGAWEQYF
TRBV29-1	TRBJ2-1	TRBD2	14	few	TGCAGCGTAGCAAACCCAAGCGGGGCGAATGAGCAGTTCTTC	CSVANPSGANEQFF
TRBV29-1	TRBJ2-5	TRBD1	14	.	TGCAGCGTTGATGACAGGGAGTACCAAGAGACCCAGTACTTC	CSVDDREYQETQYF
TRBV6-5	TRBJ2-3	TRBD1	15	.	TGTGCCAGCCGGTTAGGGGGCAGGGTGGCAGATACGCAGTATTTT	CASRLGGRVADTQYF
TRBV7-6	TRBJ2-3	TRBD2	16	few	TGTGCCAGCAGCTTGGAGCGGGGGGCGTACACAGATACGCAGTATTTT	CASSLERGAYTDTQYF
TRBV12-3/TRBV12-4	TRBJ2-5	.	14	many	TGTGCCAGCAGTCTCGACTGGGGGGAGGAGACCCAGTACTTC	CASSLDWGEETQYF
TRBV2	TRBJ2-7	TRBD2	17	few	TGTGCCAGCAGACGGGACGGCGGGGGGGCTCTGAGCTACGAGCAGTACTTC	CASRRDGGGALSYEQYF
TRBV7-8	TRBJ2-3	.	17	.	TGTGCCAGCAGCTTAGGGTGGATGGCAGGGCTCGGGGATACGCAGTATTTT	CASSLGWMAGLGDTQYF
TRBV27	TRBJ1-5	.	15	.	TGTGCCAGCAGCCCGGGGGCGGCGGGCATTCAGCCCCAGCATTTT	CASSPGAAGIQPQHF
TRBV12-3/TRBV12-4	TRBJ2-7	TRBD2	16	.	TGTGCCAGCAGTCAAGGACTAGCGGTCCTAGGCGACGAGCAGTACTTC	CASSQGLAVLGDEQYF
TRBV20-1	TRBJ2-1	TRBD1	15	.	TGCAGTGCTAGAGATAGTGAGGGGGCGGAGAATGAGCAGTTCTTC	CSARDSEGAENEQFF
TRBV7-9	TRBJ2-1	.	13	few	TGTGCCAGCAGCCGAACGGGATACAATGAGCAGTTCTTC	CASSRTGYNEQFF
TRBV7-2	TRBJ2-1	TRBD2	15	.	TGTGCCAGCAGCTTTCCCCCAGCGGGACACAATGAGCAGTTCTTC	CASSFPPAGHNEQFF
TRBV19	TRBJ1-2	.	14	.	TGTGCCAGTAGGATATGGGGACAAGGGGACGGCTACACCTTC	CASRIWGQGDGYTF